One sample yielded the 2 T cell receptor beta chains listed below, sequenced in a study of identical twins (dated by TCRdb to 2016 to 2017). Receptors were amplified or captured by 5' RACE. Data came from an Illumina HiSeq 2000. TCRdb redid the processing of the public reads, applying fastp at Q25 and MiXCR, and retained in-frame beta chains. Each CDR3 protein gets just one entry, which takes the most common genes and DNA from the rows behind it. The table for this sample lists 410,000 or so distinct CDR3 sequences; 15% to 20% of them were counted only once. The ten largest make up roughly an eighth of the sample. What was sequenced was naive T cells sorted from blood. What this sample's cell subset or site label stands for: cells isolated with a human naive T-cell isolation kit. These receptors were obtained from a man aged 50-59 years in good health.

V gene TRBV7-6 combines with J gene TRBJ2-1, with D possibly TRBD1 on 5 matching bases. The germline gives CDR1 SGHVS, CDR2 FNYEAQ. This CDR3 spans 17 amino acids. Trimming took off 5 bases at V and 5 bases at J, with 22 bases between the two ends. In DNA, the CDR3 is TGTGCCAGCAGCAGAAACCCCATTCAGGGCGTCGACAATGAGCAGTTCTTC. Protein sequence: CASSRNPIQGVDNEQFF.

The V and J genes are TRBV7-2 and TRBJ1-2; D remains ambiguous. CDR3 size: 15 residues. The germline CDR1 and CDR2 sequences are SGHTA and FQGNSA. V was pared by 5 bases and J by 2 bases, with 15 bases between. The CDR3 reads CASSARVAVNYGYTF. The CDR3 nucleotides read TGTGCCAGCAGCGCGAGAGTGGCAGTGAACTATGGCTACACCTTC.